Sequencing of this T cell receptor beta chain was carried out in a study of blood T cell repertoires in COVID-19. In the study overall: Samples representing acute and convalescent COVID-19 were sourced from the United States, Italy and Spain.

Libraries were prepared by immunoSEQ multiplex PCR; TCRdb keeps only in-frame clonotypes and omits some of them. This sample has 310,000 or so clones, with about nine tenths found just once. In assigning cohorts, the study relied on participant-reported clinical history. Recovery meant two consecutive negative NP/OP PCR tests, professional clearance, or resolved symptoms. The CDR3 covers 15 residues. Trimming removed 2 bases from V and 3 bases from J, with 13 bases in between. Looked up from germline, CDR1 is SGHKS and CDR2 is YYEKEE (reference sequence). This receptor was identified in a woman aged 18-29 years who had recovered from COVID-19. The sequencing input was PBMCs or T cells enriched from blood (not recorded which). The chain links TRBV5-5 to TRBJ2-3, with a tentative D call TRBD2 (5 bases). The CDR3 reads CASSLPGGITDTQYF. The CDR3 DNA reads TGTGCCAGCAGCTTACCAGGAGGAATAACAGATACGCAGTATTTT.